Each of the 2 T cell receptor beta chains below was sequenced from the same sample in a study of cytomegalovirus exposure and HLA in healthy donors. The PCR ran on 60 Vbeta and 13 Jbeta primers. Data came from immunoSEQ multiplex PCR; TCRdb stores just in-frame clones and leaves some out. The sample includes tens of thousands of clones, 76% of them seen just once. The sample was PBMCs. These receptor sequences come from a man aged 18 to 29 in good health and CMV-seronegative.

The chain couples TRBV11-2 to TRBJ2-3; D is perhaps TRBD2 (7 bases). The CDR3 spans 16 residues. Trimming left V 5 bases short and J 1 base short, with 16 bases between. Germline loops: CDR1 SGHAT, CDR2 FQNNGV. CDR3 DNA sequence: TGTGCCAGCAGCCCTAGGGGGGGCGCTGGCACAGATACGCAGTATTTT. This gives the protein CASSPRGGAGTDTQYF.

The rearrangement links TRBV11-2 to TRBJ2-5, with D unclear. The CDR3 contains 14 residues. The germline V gene has CDR1 SGHAT and CDR2 FQNNGV. Trimming left V 5 bases short and J 7 bases short, with 17 bases between. As DNA, the CDR3 is TGTGCCAGCAGCCGTCCTATAGGAGCGAGGACCCAGTACTTC. Protein sequence: CASSRPIGARTQYF.